Following are 8 T cell receptor beta chains from one sample sequenced in a study of CD8 T cells in ankylosing spondylitis. TCRdb fed the 5' RACE reads into MiXCR, producing one record per CDR3 protein. The data contain some 42,000 distinct CDR3 sequences, roughly 2.5% of them seen just once; the ten biggest clones take up over 4%. The sample taken for sequencing was blood, either unsorted or a sorted T cell fraction (not recorded which). The origin of the receptors is a male donor with ankylosing spondylitis or in good health (not recorded which).

This clonotype was picked up a small number of times. This chain connects TRBV9 to TRBJ2-5, with a tentative D call TRBD2 (5 bases). This CDR3 is 15 amino acids long. V lost 0 bases and J lost 7, with 16 bases in between. Germline V gene lookup returns CDR1 SGDLS and CDR2 YYNGEE. The CDR3 nucleotides read TGTGCCAGCAGCGTAGACGTCACGGGGTCAGGGACCCAGTACTTC. Residues: CASSVDVTGSGTQYF.

This clonotype was seen many times. V gene TRBV9 combines with J gene TRBJ2-5; 8 bases map to TRBD2. J lost 5 bases, V lost 0 bases, and 6 bases had no gene match. CDR3 length: 15 amino acids. Germline V gene data show CDR1 as SGDLS and CDR2 as YYNGEE. The CDR3 region is CASSVAGGPVETQYF. In DNA, the CDR3 is TGTGCCAGCAGCGTAGCGGGAGGGCCTGTCGAGACCCAGTACTTC.

Ten or more counts support this clonotype. J is TRBJ2-2 and V is TRBV5-4; D possibly corresponds to TRBD1 (5 bases). The CDR3 runs 15 residues. Germline values: CDR1 SGHNT, CDR2 YYREEE (reference sequence). The V and J ends lost 4 bases and 5 bases respectively, with 15 bases between them. The CDR3 is CASSVQGRGTGELFF. Written as DNA, the CDR3 is TGTGCCAGCAGCGTCCAGGGTAGAGGAACCGGGGAGCTGTTTTTT.

This clonotype was counted at least ten times. J is TRBJ2-2 and V is TRBV9, with a weak D call TRBD1 (5 bases). From germline, CDR1 is SGDLS and CDR2 YYNGEE. This CDR3 has 17 amino acids. The V end lost 4 bases, the J end lost 5 bases, and 21 bases lay between the germline ends. Here the CDR3 reads CASSLEARAPGTGELFF. CDR3 DNA: TGTGCCAGCAGCCTCGAGGCCCGGGCCCCAGGGACCGGGGAGCTGTTTTTT.

This clonotype was detected many times. This sequence joins TRBV9 and TRBJ2-2; D call uncertain. Trimming shortened V by 0 bases and J by 0 bases, and 9 bases separated the two germline ends. CDR1 and CDR2 from the germline V gene are SGDLS and YYNGEE. The CDR3 totals 16 residues. Here the CDR3 reads CASSVAAGTNTGELFF. CDR3 sequence (DNA): TGTGCCAGCAGCGTAGCAGCAGGAACGAACACCGGGGAGCTGTTTTTT.

This clonotype was detected many times. The rearrangement joins TRBV9 to TRBJ2-2; 12 nucleotides agree with TRBD2. The CDR3 is made up of 16 amino acids. Germline V gene lookup returns CDR1 SGDLS and CDR2 YYNGEE. With 2 bases clipped from V and 3 bases from J, the junction kept 2 bases outside the gene matches. CDR3 nucleotides: TGTGCCAGCAGCGTTTCTAGCGGGAGGGACACCGGGGAGCTGTTTTTT. Residues: CASSVSSGRDTGELFF.

This clonotype was seen repeatedly, ten times or more. CDR3 sequence (DNA): TGTGCCAGCAGCGTCCCCCCCGGGGAGCTGTTTTTT. Translation gives CASSVPPGELFF. V and J are TRBV9 and TRBJ2-2; D gene ambiguous. Germline V gene data show CDR1 as SGDLS and CDR2 as YYNGEE. V shed 2 bases and J shed 6 bases, with 5 bases lying between them. This CDR3 region has 12 residues.

The sample holds many counts of this clonotype. The chain has TRBV9 and TRBJ1-2, with 8 bases identical to TRBD1. CDR1 and CDR2 from the germline V gene are SGDLS and YYNGEE. With V trimmed by 0 bases and J by 5 bases, 6 bases remained unmatched. The CDR3 is 15 residues long. CDR3 in DNA: TGTGCCAGCAGCGTAGCCCCAGGGGGCTATTATGGCTACACCTTC. Residues: CASSVAPGGYYGYTF.